Described below is a single T cell receptor beta chain sequence and its context. Its antigen remains unidentified. TCRdb's table, derived via immunoSEQ multiplex PCR, lists solely in-frame clones and lacks some. The sample records over a million clones, approximately 78% being singletons. The data were taken from a study of shared clonotypes between healthy human individuals. Study findings and constraints: Tissues were not sampled, only blood, and their repertoires likely differ.

This CDR3 contains 13 residues. The germline V gene has CDR1 MDHEN and CDR2 SYDVKM. Trimming removed 8 bases from V and 6 bases from J; junction bases left unmatched: 3. This rearrangement joins TRBV28 to TRBJ2-7, with TRBD2 matching over 14 bases. The clonotype was recovered from a man in his late teens or twenties in good health. Some clones in this sample may be carry-over from other donors' samples. The sample taken for sequencing was memory CD4+ T cells from PBMCs. Subset given: CD45RA-negative fraction. CDR3 nucleotides: TGTGCCAGCGACGGACTAGCGGGGGGCGAGCAGTACTTC. Translation: CASDGLAGGEQYF.